The present T cell receptor (beta chain) was sequenced within a study of cytomegalovirus exposure and HLA in healthy donors. PCR used 60 Vbeta primers and 13 Jbeta primers. Generated by immunoSEQ multiplex PCR, the TCRdb table keeps only in-frame clones and is missing some. The sample holds fewer than 130,000 clones, nearly 80% seen once. CDR1 MDHEN and CDR2 SYDVKM come from the germline V gene. The CDR3 runs 12 residues. The ends were cut back, 10 bases at V and 3 bases at J, with 13 bases in the middle. This clone appeared a few times. Antigen specificity is unknown. General study points: A later analysis associated some 18,000 TCR beta sequences with HLA alleles at a 0.05 false discovery rate. An observed cluster of highly shared sequence variants was recorded as a likely sequencing artifact.

This chain links TRBV28 with TRBJ2-7; D is perhaps TRBD1 (5 bases). This TCR came from a woman aged 30 to 39 in good health and CMV-seronegative. Sequences were obtained from PBMCs. CDR3 sequence (DNA): TGTGCCACAAGAAAAGACAGCTACGAGCAGTACTTC. It is translated as CATRKDSYEQYF. The whole variable domain, filled in from reference TRBV28 and TRBJ2-7, reads DVKVTQSSRYLVKRTGEKVFLECVQDMDHENMFWYRQDPGLGLRLIYFSYDVKMKEKGDIPEGYSVSREKKERFSLILESASTNQTSMYLCATRKDSYEQYFGPGTRLTVT.